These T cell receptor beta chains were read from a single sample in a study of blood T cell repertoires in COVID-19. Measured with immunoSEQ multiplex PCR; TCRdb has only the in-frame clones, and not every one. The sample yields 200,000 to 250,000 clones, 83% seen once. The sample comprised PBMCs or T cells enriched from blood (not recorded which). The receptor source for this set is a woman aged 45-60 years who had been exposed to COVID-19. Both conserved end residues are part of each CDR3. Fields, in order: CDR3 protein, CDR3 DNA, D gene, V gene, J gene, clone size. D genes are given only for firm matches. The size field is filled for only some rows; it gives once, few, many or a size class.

cdr3_aa: CASSFREGAFF
cdr3_nt: TGTGCCAGCAGCTTCAGGGAAGGGGCTTTCTTT
d_call: -
v_call: TRBV2
j_call: TRBJ1-1
clone_size: -

cdr3_aa: CASSASGTGLAEQYF
cdr3_nt: TGTGCCAGCAGCGCCTCCGGGACAGGCCTGGCCGAGCAGTACTTC
d_call: TRBD1
v_call: TRBV7-9
j_call: TRBJ2-7
clone_size: -

cdr3_aa: CASSVNRATNEKLFF
cdr3_nt: TGTGCCAGTAGTGTGAACAGAGCAACTAATGAAAAACTGTTTTTT
d_call: -
v_call: TRBV19
j_call: TRBJ1-4
clone_size: -

cdr3_aa: CASSLGLAGALTDTQYF
cdr3_nt: TGCGCCAGCAGCCTCGGACTAGCGGGGGCTCTCACAGATACGCAGTATTTT
d_call: TRBD2
v_call: TRBV4-1
j_call: TRBJ2-3
clone_size: -

cdr3_aa: CASSFRRSGGSYEQYF
cdr3_nt: TGTGCCAGCAGCTTTCGTCGGTCCGGGGGTTCCTACGAGCAGTACTTC
d_call: -
v_call: TRBV11-2
j_call: TRBJ2-7
clone_size: -

cdr3_aa: CASSPGYF
cdr3_nt: TGTGCCAGCAGCCCCGGATATTTT
d_call: -
v_call: TRBV28
j_call: TRBJ1-3
clone_size: once

cdr3_aa: CASSQGTGNTIYF
cdr3_nt: TGTGCCAGCAGCCAGGGTACAGGAAACACCATATATTTT
d_call: -
v_call: TRBV2
j_call: TRBJ1-3
clone_size: -

cdr3_aa: CASAPSGEFYEQYF
cdr3_nt: TGCGCCAGCGCTCCTTCGGGGGAGTTCTACGAGCAGTACTTC
d_call: -
v_call: TRBV5-1
j_call: TRBJ2-7
clone_size: -

cdr3_aa: CASSSYSGEWTPLHF
cdr3_nt: TGCGCCAGCAGCTCCTACTCAGGGGAATGGACACCCCTCCACTTT
d_call: -
v_call: TRBV5-1
j_call: TRBJ1-6
clone_size: many

cdr3_aa: CASRGTGATDEKLFF
cdr3_nt: TGTGCCAGCAGGGGGACAGGGGCCACGGATGAAAAACTGTTTTTT
d_call: TRBD1
v_call: TRBV25-1
j_call: TRBJ1-4
clone_size: -

cdr3_aa: CASRDRGAEGEQYF
cdr3_nt: TGTGCCAGTAGGGACCGGGGGGCCGAAGGGGAGCAGTACTTC
d_call: -
v_call: TRBV19
j_call: TRBJ2-7
clone_size: -

cdr3_aa: CASSLRQNYGYTF
cdr3_nt: TGTGCCAGCAGTTTACGACAGAACTATGGCTACACCTTC
d_call: -
v_call: TRBV12-3/TRBV12-4
j_call: TRBJ1-2
clone_size: -

cdr3_aa: CASSLGRGRNSPLHF
cdr3_nt: TGTGCCAGCAGCTTGGGGAGGGGTAGGAATTCACCCCTCCACTTT
d_call: -
v_call: TRBV5-5
j_call: TRBJ1-6
clone_size: -

cdr3_aa: CASRLAVGSSYEQYF
cdr3_nt: TGTGCCAGCAGATTAGCGGTTGGAAGCTCCTACGAGCAGTACTTC
d_call: -
v_call: TRBV6-5
j_call: TRBJ2-7
clone_size: -

cdr3_aa: CASSSTGITPLHF
cdr3_nt: TGTGCCAGCAGTTCAACAGGGATTACACCCCTCCACTTT
d_call: -
v_call: TRBV7-8
j_call: TRBJ1-6
clone_size: -

cdr3_aa: CASSFPETGDTEAFF
cdr3_nt: TGCGCCAGCAGCTTCCCGGAGACAGGTGACACTGAAGCTTTCTTT
d_call: -
v_call: TRBV5-1
j_call: TRBJ1-1
clone_size: once

cdr3_aa: CASDRILYEQYF
cdr3_nt: TGTGCCAGCGACAGAATCCTTTACGAGCAGTACTTC
d_call: -
v_call: TRBV6-5
j_call: TRBJ2-7
clone_size: -

cdr3_aa: CASSPRDFNSPLHF
cdr3_nt: TGTGCCAGCAGCCCCCGGGACTTTAATTCACCCCTCCACTTT
d_call: -
v_call: TRBV7-2
j_call: TRBJ1-6
clone_size: -

cdr3_aa: CASSDDGGSDTQYF
cdr3_nt: TGTGCCAGCAGTGACGACGGGGGTTCAGATACGCAGTATTTT
d_call: -
v_call: TRBV6-4
j_call: TRBJ2-3
clone_size: -

cdr3_aa: CASSSQGWGEQYF
cdr3_nt: TGTGCCAGCAGTTCTCAGGGTTGGGGCGAGCAGTACTTC
d_call: -
v_call: TRBV6-2/TRBV6-3
j_call: TRBJ2-7
clone_size: -

cdr3_aa: CASSYSDRAQETQYF
cdr3_nt: TGTGCCAGCAGTTACTCCGACAGGGCTCAAGAGACCCAGTACTTC
d_call: TRBD1
v_call: TRBV6-5
j_call: TRBJ2-5
clone_size: -

cdr3_aa: CASSLGGNLYGYTF
cdr3_nt: TGTGCCAGCAGCTTAGGAGGGAATCTTTATGGCTACACCTTC
d_call: -
v_call: TRBV7-9
j_call: TRBJ1-2
clone_size: -